These 7 T cell receptor beta chains share one sample of origin, sequenced in a study of T cell responses to AZD1222 COVID-19 vaccine. Sequencing used immunoSEQ multiplex PCR; TCRdb keeps in-frame clones, though not all of them. The sample has approximately 150,000 clones; around 90% are singletons. The sample here was peripheral blood, taken on day 0 of AZD1222 vaccination. These receptors originate from an adult in good health.

This clone was detected only once. The chain carries TRBV19 and TRBJ1-2; possibly TRBD1 for D (6 bases). The CDR3 consists of 10 residues. Germline V gene lookup returns CDR1 LNHDA and CDR2 SQIVND (reference sequence). V was clipped by 8 bases and J by 6 bases, with 7 bases between them. Here the CDR3 reads CASGQNGYTF. In DNA form, the CDR3 reads TGTGCCAGTGGACAGAATGGCTACACCTTC. Combining the CDR3 with reference TRBV19 and TRBJ1-2 gives the whole variable domain DGGITQSPKYLFRKEGQNVTLSCEQNLNHDAMYWYRQDPGQGLRLIYYSQIVNDFQKGDIAEGYSVSREKKESFPLTVTSAQKNPTAFYLCASGQNGYTFGSGTRLTVV.

V usage is TRBV6-5 and J usage is TRBJ2-7, with 7 bases fitting TRBD2. The trim removed 0 bases at V and 4 bases at J, leaving 3 bases unmatched. Per germline, CDR1 MNHEY and CDR2 SVGAGI. The CDR3 consists of 14 residues. DNA of the CDR3: TGTGCCAGCAGTTACTCCGGGACTATTTACGAGCAGTACTTC. Amino acids: CASSYSGTIYEQYF.

The genes are TRBV7-9 and TRBJ2-5, with D maybe TRBD2 (5 bases). V was pared by 5 bases and J by 0 bases, with 16 bases between. Per the germline V gene, CDR1 is SEHNR and CDR2 is FQNEAQ (reference sequence). This CDR3 comprises 16 residues. The CDR3 spells CASSPRTDTYQETQYF. The CDR3 nucleotides read TGTGCCAGCAGCCCCAGGACTGATACGTACCAAGAGACCCAGTACTTC.

The chain employs TRBV14 and TRBJ1-6; unclear D gene. Germline loops: CDR1 SGHDN, CDR2 FVKESK. The CDR3 has 16 amino acids. V was trimmed by 0 bases and J by 7 bases, leaving 13 bases between them. In DNA form, the CDR3 reads TGTGCCAGCAGCCAAGATACTTCGGCGAGAAATTCACCCCTCCACTTT. It codes for CASSQDTSARNSPLHF.

The rearrangement uses TRBV5-8 and TRBJ1-6, with unresolved D. V was clipped by 4 bases and J by 5 bases, with 10 bases between them. The germline V gene encodes CDR1 SGHTS and CDR2 YDEGEE. CDR3 size: 14 residues. The CDR3 region is CASSRFVNNSPLHF. In DNA form, the CDR3 reads TGTGCCAGCAGCCGGTTTGTCAATAATTCACCCCTCCACTTT.

This clone was counted a few times. This chain joins TRBV19 and TRBJ2-5, with a weak D call TRBD1 (7 bases). The CDR3 sequence is 17 residues long. The germline CDR1 and CDR2 sequences are LNHDA and SQIVND (reference sequence). V lost 6 bases and J 4 bases, leaving 24 bases between the germline ends. DNA for the CDR3: TGTGCCAGTAGGAGCACTAGGTCAGGGGGGATTCGAGAGACCCAGTACTTC. Translating gives CASRSTRSGGIRETQYF.

This clone occurred once. The chain uses TRBV18 and TRBJ1-2; D is possibly TRBD1 (6 bases). The CDR3 extends over 14 amino acids. The germline V gene has CDR1 KGHSH and CDR2 LQKENI. Deletions cut 2 bases from V and 3 bases from J, with 10 bases between. The CDR3 region is CASSPGRGHYGYTF. The CDR3 DNA reads as TGTGCCAGCTCACCAGGCAGGGGTCACTATGGCTACACCTTC. Looking up the rest from reference TRBV18 and TRBJ1-2 gives the full variable domain: NAGVMQNPRHLVRRRGQEARLRCSPMKGHSHVYWYRQLPEEGLKFMVYLQKENIIDESGMPKERFSAEFPKEGPSILRIQQVVRGDSAAYFCASSPGRGHYGYTFGSGTRLTVV.